The 28 T cell receptor beta chains listed next were all sequenced from one sample in a study of breast tumors, draining lymph nodes, adjacent tissues. Samples came from axillary lymph nodes draining the breast cancer. One entry per CDR3 protein, called by TCRdb with MiXCR from the multiplex PCR reads. Counted here are roughly 100,000 distinct CDR3 sequences, less than 40% occurring once; the ten biggest clones make up around 5.9%. The source material was axillary lymph node tissue. Receptors were obtained from a female donor with breast cancer. Some clones in this sample may be carry-over from other donors' samples.

Comment on this clonotype: Being one base from a much bigger clone, this may be a read error. The V gene is TRBV7-9, the J gene TRBJ1-3; D may be TRBD1 (5 bases). This CDR3 has 14 amino acids. Trimming removed 7 bases at V and 4 bases at J, with 14 bases between. In germline, CDR1 is SEHNR, CDR2 FQNEAQ (reference sequence). CDR3 amino acids: CASKNLGAGNTIYF. In DNA, the CDR3 is TGTGCCAGCAAAAATTTAGGGGCGGGAAACACCATATATTTT.

The CDR3 bases are TGTGCCAGCAGCGCAATCACTAGCGGGAGGGGGGGGACCCAGTACTTC. It is translated as CASSAITSGRGGTQYF. The chain couples TRBV7-9 to TRBJ2-5; 13 positions match TRBD2. The CDR3 loop spans 16 amino acids. Losses at the gene ends were 5 bases for V and 7 bases for J; bases not matched to a gene: 10. From germline, CDR1 is SEHNR and CDR2 FQNEAQ (reference sequence).

V usage is TRBV12-3 or TRBV12-4 and J usage is TRBJ1-5; D is perhaps TRBD1 (5 bases). The CDR3 totals 14 residues. V shed 11 bases and J shed 0 bases, with 14 bases lying between them. The CDR3 here is CASWVRDSNQPQHF. CDR3 coding DNA: TGTGCCTCCTGGGTCAGGGATAGCAATCAGCCCCAGCATTTT.

This chain links TRBV7-2 with TRBJ2-5; tentative D call: TRBD2 (5 bases). Germline V gene data show CDR1 as SGHTA and CDR2 as FQGNSA. Trimming removed 5 bases from V and 2 bases from J, with 12 bases in between. This CDR3 region has 14 residues. The CDR3 here is CASSAGIFQETQYF. CDR3 nucleotides: TGTGCCAGCAGCGCCGGGATTTTTCAAGAGACCCAGTACTTC.

This clonotype was seen a few times. V is TRBV18 and J is TRBJ2-3; 15 bases are a match to TRBD2. The CDR3 covers 16 residues. V lost 3 bases and J lost 8; bases outside the gene matches: 6. Per germline, CDR1 KGHSH and CDR2 LQKENI. CDR3 in amino acids: CASSPPRTSGRGTQYF. The CDR3 nucleotides are TGTGCCAGCTCACCCCCCCGGACTAGCGGGAGGGGTACGCAGTATTTT.

Concerning this clonotype itself: Given a much more abundant clone one base away, this may be a read error. The J gene is TRBJ1-2, the V gene TRBV28; a possible D gene is TRBD1 (5 bases). The CDR3 consists of 14 residues. Trimming cost V 8 bases and J 2 bases, with 15 bases left between them. CDR1 is MDHEN, CDR2 SYDVKM, per germline. The CDR3 bases are TGTGCCAGCGGTTCGAGACAGTTAAACTATGGCTACACCTTC. Translation gives CASGSRQLNYGYTF.

This clonotype was seen many times. This chain uses TRBV6-2 or TRBV6-3 with TRBJ2-2; D is ambiguous. Germline V gives CDR1 MNHEY, CDR2 SVGEGT. V was shortened by 1 base and J by 1 base, with 10 bases between the two germline ends. This CDR3 contains 16 residues. The CDR3 here is CASSYLAEMNTGELFF. DNA of the CDR3: TGTGCCAGCAGTTACTTGGCAGAAATGAACACCGGGGAGCTGTTTTTT.

There are many counts of this clonotype. The chain recombines TRBV3-1 with TRBJ2-7, with 14 bases that match TRBD2. CDR3 length: 15 amino acids. J was trimmed by 4 bases and V by 6 bases; bases with no gene match: 5. The germline V gene encodes CDR1 LGHDT and CDR2 YNNKEL (reference sequence). The CDR3 nucleotides read TGTGCCAGCAGACTAGGACTAGCGGGAGGATACGAGCAGTACTTC. Its protein is CASRLGLAGGYEQYF.

Details on this clonotype: With a much larger clone just one base away, this may be a read error. The chain employs TRBV6-4 and TRBJ2-2; D perhaps matches TRBD2 (6 bases). The CDR3 has 14 residues. V was clipped by 2 bases and J by 5 bases, with 9 bases between them. Germline CDR1 reads MRHNA; CDR2 reads SNTAGT. DNA of the CDR3: TGTGCCAGCAGTGACCCCGCGGGGACCGGGGAGCTGTTTTTT. The encoded protein is CASSDPAGTGELFF.

Many counts were recorded for this clonotype. This chain uses TRBV11-2 with TRBJ2-3, with D perhaps TRBD1 (5 bases). V gave up 2 bases and J gave up 0 bases, with 12 bases separating them. The length of the CDR3 is 16 residues. In germline, CDR1 is SGHAT, CDR2 FQNNGV. CDR3 nucleotide sequence: TGTGCCAGCAGCTTACAGACAGTACCTAGCACAGATACGCAGTATTTT. It is translated as CASSLQTVPSTDTQYF.

The sample holds many counts of this clonotype. The rearrangement uses TRBV6-5 and TRBJ2-3; 7 bases are shared with TRBD2. V was pared by 5 bases and J by 4 bases, with 3 bases of the junction left unmatched. Germline values: CDR1 MNHEY, CDR2 SVGAGI. CDR3 length: 13 residues. This CDR3 reads CASSPGGADTQYF. In nucleotides, the CDR3 is TGTGCCAGCAGTCCGGGAGGTGCAGATACGCAGTATTTT.

This clonotype was recorded at least ten times. This chain uses TRBV29-1 with TRBJ2-1, with a possible D match to TRBD2 (6 bases). V lost 0 bases to trimming and J lost 5 bases, with 8 bases between them. The CDR3 length is 13 residues. Germline V CDR1 and CDR2: SQVTM, ANQGSEA. The CDR3 DNA follows: TGCAGCGTTGAAGATCGGAGGGACAATGAGCAGTTCTTC. Encoded protein: CSVEDRRDNEQFF.

This clonotype was recorded at least ten times. J is TRBJ2-1 and V is TRBV19; 9 bases align to TRBD1. There are 16 residues in the CDR3. Losses at the gene ends were 3 bases for V and 5 bases for J; bases not matched to a gene: 8. The germline CDR1 and CDR2 sequences are LNHDA and SQIVND (reference sequence). This chain's CDR3 is CASSMTGQGLNNEQFF. The CDR3 DNA reads as TGTGCCAGTAGTATGACAGGACAGGGGTTGAACAATGAGCAGTTCTTC. The full variable domain, completed using reference TRBV19 and TRBJ2-1, is DGGITQSPKYLFRKEGQNVTLSCEQNLNHDAMYWYRQDPGQGLRLIYYSQIVNDFQKGDIAEGYSVSREKKESFPLTVTSAQKNPTAFYLCASSMTGQGLNNEQFFGPGTRLTVL.

This clonotype has at least ten counts. V usage is TRBV20-1 and J usage is TRBJ2-3; TRBD2 matches at 9 bases. Trimming took 6 bases from V and 4 from J; bases not matched to a gene: 11. The CDR3 consists of 15 residues. In germline, CDR1 is DFQATT, CDR2 SNEGSKA (reference sequence). This CDR3 is CSAVNTAGGPDTQYF. The CDR3 nucleotides read TGCAGTGCGGTTAACACGGCGGGGGGGCCAGATACGCAGTATTTT.

This clonotype appeared a few times. V and J are TRBV6-5 and TRBJ1-5, with 7 positions matching TRBD1. J was trimmed by 2 bases and V by 6 bases; bases with no gene match: 4. The germline gives CDR1 MNHEY, CDR2 SVGAGI. This CDR3 spans 14 amino acids. CDR3 bases: TGTGCCAGCAGGCGCACAGGGGGCAATCAGCCCCAGCATTTT. The encoded protein is CASRRTGGNQPQHF.

This clonotype showed up many times. One base away lies a much larger clone, so this may be a sequencing read error. The V gene is TRBV29-1, the J gene TRBJ2-5; D gene ambiguous. This CDR3 comprises 14 residues. CDR1 is SQVTM, CDR2 ANQGSEA, per germline. The CDR3 reads CSVEIGNLQETQCF. The CDR3, as DNA: TGCAGCGTTGAAATTGGGAATCTCCAAGAGACCCAGTGCTTC. The entire variable domain, with the rest obtained from reference TRBV29-1 and TRBJ2-5, is as follows: SAVISQKPSRDICQRGTSLTIQCQVDSQVTMMFWYRQQPGQSLTLIATANQGSEATYESGFVIDKFPISRPNLTFSTLTVSNMSPEDSSIYLCSVEIGNLQETQCFGPGTRLLVL.

This clonotype was counted many times. The V gene is TRBV28, the J gene TRBJ2-7; 10 bases map to TRBD1. Losses at the gene ends were 6 bases for V and 3 bases for J; bases not matched to a gene: 8. Germline CDR1 is MDHEN and CDR2 is SYDVKM. The CDR3 sequence is 15 residues long. CDR3 amino acids: CASRPTGQGVYEQYF. The DNA for the CDR3 is TGTGCCAGCAGACCGACCGGACAGGGGGTCTACGAGCAGTACTTC.

This clonotype was seen many times. One end of the junction does not line up with germline, which may come from a read error. The rearrangement joins TRBV7-9 to TRBJ2-1, with 10 bases aligning to TRBD2. CDR1 and CDR2 (germline): SEHNR, FQNEAQ (reference sequence). The CDR3 is 15 residues long. This chain's CDR3 is CACSLVAGGYNEQFF. The CDR3 DNA follows: TGTGCCTGCAGCTTAGTAGCGGGGGGTTACAATGAGCAGTTCTTC. The complete variable domain, with remaining parts taken from reference TRBV7-9 and TRBJ2-1, reads DTGVSQNPRHKITKRGQNVTFRCDPISEHNRLYWYRQTLGQGPEFLTYFQNEAQLEKSRLLSDRFSAERPKGSFSTLEIQRTEQGDSAMYLCACSLVAGGYNEQFFGPGTRLTVL.

This sequence joins TRBV7-2 and TRBJ2-7; 8 bases are shared with TRBD2. Germline trimming cut 5 bases from V and 0 bases from J; bases unmatched to any gene: 6. The CDR3 is 15 amino acids. Germline V lookup: CDR1 SGHTA, CDR2 FQGNSA. In nucleotides, the CDR3 is TGTGCCAGCAGCCCTAGCGGGTCGAGCTCCTACGAGCAGTACTTC. Translated: CASSPSGSSSYEQYF.

This clonotype was detected many times. Since a much larger clone is just one base distant, this may be a read error. Given the absence of the conserved phenylalanine or tryptophan at the CDR3 end, a read error is likely. The chain couples TRBV20-1 to TRBJ2-5, with D hard to call. The CDR3 loop spans 10 amino acids. CDR1 and CDR2 from the germline V gene are DFQATT and SNEGSKA (reference sequence). V lost 3 bases, J lost 5 bases, and 4 bases lay in between. The CDR3 is CSARGETQYS. The DNA for the CDR3 is TGCAGTGCTAGGGGTGAGACCCAGTACTCC.

The chain couples TRBV20-1 to TRBJ1-6; 8 nucleotides match TRBD1. V gave up 1 base and J gave up 9 bases; unmatched junction bases: 5. CDR1 is DFQATT and CDR2 is SNEGSKA in the germline V gene (reference sequence). The CDR3 covers 14 residues. The CDR3 loop is CSARGQGAGSPLHF. The CDR3 nucleotides read TGCAGTGCTAGAGGGCAGGGGGCAGGTTCACCCCTCCACTTT.

This clonotype was counted a few times. This chain links TRBV9 with TRBJ1-1, with unresolved D. CDR1 and CDR2 (germline): SGDLS, YYNGEE. This CDR3 is built from 14 residues. Trimming took off 3 bases at V and 0 bases at J, with 9 bases between the two ends. As DNA, the CDR3 is TGTGCCAGCAGCGCAGGACTGCTGAACACTGAAGCTTTCTTT. Its translation: CASSAGLLNTEAFF.

This clonotype has ten or more counts. This sequence joins TRBV6-5 and TRBJ2-7; TRBD2 matches at 7 bases. The CDR3 extends over 18 amino acids. V trimming: 0 bases; J trimming: 4 bases; junction bases outside the gene matches: 15. CDR1 MNHEY and CDR2 SVGAGI come from the germline V gene. CDR3 nucleotides: TGTGCCAGCAGTTACTCTAGGGGTTGGGCTAGCGGCACTTACGAGCAGTACTTC. Its protein is CASSYSRGWASGTYEQYF.

In this sample, this clonotype turned up many times. The chain has TRBV7-8 and TRBJ1-1; D remains ambiguous. Trimming stripped 2 bases from V and 3 bases from J, with 7 bases between. This CDR3 has 13 amino acids. Germline V CDR1 and CDR2: SGHVS, FQNEAQ. This chain's CDR3 is CASSLSQYTEAFF. The CDR3 nucleotides are TGTGCCAGCAGCTTAAGTCAGTACACTGAAGCTTTCTTT.

This clonotype came up many times. This chain connects TRBV6-5 to TRBJ2-1, with D tentatively TRBD1 (5 bases). The CDR3 extends over 17 amino acids. CDR1 and CDR2 from the germline V gene are MNHEY and SVGAGI. Between the trimmed V and J ends, which lost 0 bases and 4 bases, there was a span of 16 bases. In nucleotides, the CDR3 is TGTGCCAGCAGTTACTCGAGTTCAGAGGACACGTACAATGAGCAGTTCTTC. Translation gives CASSYSSSEDTYNEQFF.

This clonotype was seen repeatedly, ten times or more. The chain uses TRBV10-2 and TRBJ2-5, with D tentatively TRBD1 or TRBD2 (5 bases each). The CDR3 consists of 13 residues. Per germline, CDR1 WSHSY and CDR2 SAAADI. V dropped 4 bases and J dropped 7 bases, with 13 bases sitting between them. CDR3 DNA sequence: TGCGCCAGCAGTGGACAGCCAGAGGGGACCCAGTACTTC. It encodes CASSGQPEGTQYF.

This clonotype came up many times. V and J are TRBV20-1 and TRBJ2-7, with D perhaps assigned TRBD1 or TRBD2 (6 bases each). V was shortened by 5 bases and J by 0 bases, with 20 bases between the two germline ends. Germline V gene data show CDR1 as DFQATT and CDR2 as SNEGSKA (reference sequence). The CDR3 consists of 16 residues. CDR3 sequence (DNA): TGCAGTGCTCAACCCTATACGGGGGCCGGCTCCTACGAGCAGTACTTC. This codes for CSAQPYTGAGSYEQYF.

This clonotype was observed at least ten times. The chain is built from TRBV20-1 and TRBJ1-2, with a weak D call TRBD1 (5 bases). Germline assignment: CDR1 DFQATT and CDR2 SNEGSKA (reference sequence). The V and J ends lost 6 bases and 3 bases respectively, with 14 bases between them. CDR3 size: 13 residues. In DNA, the CDR3 is TGCAGTGCCGGGCCCGTGGGACACTATGGCTACACCTTC. Residues: CSAGPVGHYGYTF.